These T cell receptor beta chains were read from a single sample in a study of cytomegalovirus exposure and HLA in healthy donors. Sequencing used immunoSEQ multiplex PCR; TCRdb keeps in-frame clones, though not all of them. The sample has tens of thousands of clones; around 70% are singletons. Sequencing was carried out using PBMCs. The receptors shown here come from a woman in her forties or fifties in good health and CMV-seronegative. The CDR3 runs from the conserved cysteine through the conserved F or W. Fields, in order: D gene, V gene, J gene, clone size, CDR3 protein, CDR3 DNA. A D gene is named only where the DNA matches it firmly. Clone size is given for some rows only: seen once, a few or many times, or a class if the clone is expanded.

D gene: TRBD1; V gene: TRBV28; J gene: TRBJ1-4; clone size: few; CDR3 protein: CASRWSGQGNEKLFF; CDR3 DNA: TGTGCCAGCAGGTGGTCGGGACAGGGTAATGAAAAACTGTTTTTT
D gene: .; V gene: TRBV4-1; J gene: TRBJ1-1; clone size: .; CDR3 protein: CASSQVAGFANTEAFF; CDR3 DNA: TGCGCCAGCAGCCAAGTGGCGGGGTTCGCGAACACTGAAGCTTTCTTT
D gene: .; V gene: TRBV6-5; J gene: TRBJ1-1; clone size: .; CDR3 protein: CASSTGDTEAFF; CDR3 DNA: TGTGCCAGCAGTACGGGAGACACTGAAGCTTTCTTT
D gene: TRBD2; V gene: TRBV29-1; J gene: TRBJ2-3; clone size: .; CDR3 protein: CSVRGRATDTQYF; CDR3 DNA: TGCAGCGTTCGTGGGAGGGCTACAGATACGCAGTATTTT
D gene: .; V gene: TRBV19; J gene: TRBJ1-1; clone size: .; CDR3 protein: CASFTAGTEAFF; CDR3 DNA: TGTGCCAGTTTCACGGCGGGCACTGAAGCTTTCTTT
D gene: TRBD1; V gene: TRBV5-1; J gene: TRBJ2-3; clone size: .; CDR3 protein: CASSYIKGQGADTQYF; CDR3 DNA: TGCGCCAGCAGCTATATAAAGGGACAGGGCGCAGATACGCAGTATTTT
D gene: .; V gene: TRBV7-7; J gene: TRBJ2-7; clone size: .; CDR3 protein: CASSLSGTSGEQYF; CDR3 DNA: TGTGCTAGCAGCCTATCCGGGACTTCGGGCGAGCAGTACTTC
D gene: .; V gene: TRBV6-5; J gene: TRBJ1-1; clone size: few; CDR3 protein: CASSYSPRVGTEAFF; CDR3 DNA: TGTGCCAGCAGTTACTCACCCCGGGTTGGCACTGAAGCTTTCTTT
D gene: .; V gene: TRBV29-1; J gene: TRBJ2-7; clone size: .; CDR3 protein: CSVPSRAGEQYF; CDR3 DNA: TGCAGCGTTCCCAGCAGGGCGGGGGAGCAGTACTTC
D gene: .; V gene: TRBV5-6; J gene: TRBJ2-7; clone size: .; CDR3 protein: CASSFPAASSYEQYF; CDR3 DNA: TGTGCCAGCAGCTTTCCCGCAGCGAGCTCCTACGAGCAGTACTTC
D gene: .; V gene: TRBV5-1; J gene: TRBJ2-1; clone size: few; CDR3 protein: CASSPSPSSYNEQFF; CDR3 DNA: TGCGCCAGCAGCCCTAGCCCTAGCTCCTACAATGAGCAGTTCTTC
D gene: TRBD1; V gene: TRBV7-2; J gene: TRBJ1-1; clone size: .; CDR3 protein: CASSLAGWDSRWTEAFF; CDR3 DNA: TGTGCCAGCAGCTTAGCGGGTTGGGACAGCCGGTGGACTGAAGCTTTCTTT
D gene: .; V gene: TRBV5-4; J gene: TRBJ1-1; clone size: .; CDR3 protein: CASSLGRTPNTEAFF; CDR3 DNA: TGTGCCAGCAGCCTGGGGCGGACACCTAACACTGAAGCTTTCTTT
D gene: TRBD1; V gene: TRBV29-1; J gene: TRBJ1-1; clone size: .; CDR3 protein: CSALEGANTEAFF; CDR3 DNA: TGCAGCGCCCTTGAGGGGGCGAACACTGAAGCTTTCTTT
D gene: TRBD1; V gene: TRBV5-6; J gene: TRBJ2-5; clone size: .; CDR3 protein: CASSGDREETQYF; CDR3 DNA: TGTGCCAGCAGCGGGGACAGAGAAGAGACCCAGTACTTC
D gene: .; V gene: TRBV6-1; J gene: TRBJ1-4; clone size: few; CDR3 protein: CASSEGARGEKLFF; CDR3 DNA: TGTGCCAGCAGTGAAGGGGCACGGGGTGAAAAACTGTTTTTT
D gene: .; V gene: TRBV29-1; J gene: TRBJ1-5; clone size: few; CDR3 protein: CSVEDPRRDQPQHF; CDR3 DNA: TGCAGCGTTGAAGATCCCCGGAGGGATCAGCCCCAGCATTTT
D gene: TRBD1; V gene: TRBV15; J gene: TRBJ2-6; clone size: few; CDR3 protein: CATSIWTGITSGANVLTF; CDR3 DNA: TGTGCCACCAGCATATGGACAGGGATCACCTCTGGGGCCAACGTCCTGACTTTC
D gene: .; V gene: TRBV14; J gene: TRBJ2-1; clone size: .; CDR3 protein: CASSQRLATNEQFF; CDR3 DNA: TGTGCCAGCAGCCAAAGGTTAGCGACCAATGAGCAGTTCTTC
D gene: .; V gene: TRBV25-1; J gene: TRBJ1-1; clone size: .; CDR3 protein: CASSDRGSAGAAFF; CDR3 DNA: TGTGCCAGCAGTGACCGCGGGAGTGCGGGCGCGGCTTTCTTT
D gene: TRBD1; V gene: TRBV6-5; J gene: TRBJ2-1; clone size: few; CDR3 protein: CASSPGQGEHEQFF; CDR3 DNA: TGTGCCAGCAGTCCGGGACAGGGAGAGCATGAGCAGTTCTTC
D gene: TRBD2; V gene: TRBV2; J gene: TRBJ2-3; clone size: .; CDR3 protein: CASSEREGQGTQYF; CDR3 DNA: TGTGCCAGCAGTGAAAGGGAGGGGCAGGGCACGCAGTATTTT
D gene: .; V gene: TRBV5-1; J gene: TRBJ2-3; clone size: .; CDR3 protein: CASSLYDTQYF; CDR3 DNA: TGCGCCAGCAGTTTGTATGATACGCAGTATTTT
D gene: TRBD2; V gene: TRBV28; J gene: TRBJ2-5; clone size: .; CDR3 protein: CASSSGTSGKETQYF; CDR3 DNA: TGTGCCAGCAGTTCCGGGACTAGCGGGAAGGAGACCCAGTACTTC
D gene: TRBD1; V gene: TRBV7-2; J gene: TRBJ1-2; clone size: .; CDR3 protein: CASSLVQGSNGYTF; CDR3 DNA: TGTGCCAGCAGCTTAGTACAGGGGTCGAATGGCTACACCTTC
D gene: TRBD1; V gene: TRBV6-5; J gene: TRBJ1-2; clone size: .; CDR3 protein: CASSPMEGANYGYTF; CDR3 DNA: TGTGCCAGCAGCCCCATGGAGGGGGCCAACTATGGCTACACCTTC
D gene: .; V gene: TRBV6-6; J gene: TRBJ1-2; clone size: .; CDR3 protein: CASSTLGGGSGYTF; CDR3 DNA: TGTGCCAGCAGTACCCTGGGGGGGGGCAGTGGCTACACCTTC
D gene: TRBD1; V gene: TRBV5-6; J gene: TRBJ1-5; clone size: .; CDR3 protein: CASSLGDRGNQPQHF; CDR3 DNA: TGTGCCAGCAGCTTGGGGGACAGAGGGAATCAGCCCCAGCATTTT
D gene: .; V gene: TRBV29-1; J gene: TRBJ1-2; clone size: few; CDR3 protein: CSVLVDRLPERPSNYGYTF; CDR3 DNA: TGCAGCGTTCTAGTAGACAGGCTACCCGAGAGGCCCTCTAACTATGGCTACACCTTC
D gene: .; V gene: TRBV18; J gene: TRBJ1-1; clone size: .; CDR3 protein: CASSHPGVPTEAFF; CDR3 DNA: TGTGCCAGCTCCCACCCGGGGGTGCCCACTGAAGCTTTCTTT
D gene: .; V gene: TRBV7-9; J gene: TRBJ1-1; clone size: .; CDR3 protein: CASKEPNTEAFF; CDR3 DNA: TGTGCCAGCAAGGAGCCGAACACTGAAGCTTTCTTT
D gene: TRBD1; V gene: TRBV7-9; J gene: TRBJ1-5; clone size: few; CDR3 protein: CASSSHGTGTNQPQHF; CDR3 DNA: TGTGCCAGCAGCTCCCATGGGACAGGAACAAATCAGCCCCAGCATTTT
D gene: .; V gene: TRBV6-1; J gene: TRBJ1-4; clone size: .; CDR3 protein: CASRDRGEPSEKLFF; CDR3 DNA: TGTGCCAGCAGGGACCGGGGGGAGCCTTCTGAAAAACTGTTTTTT
D gene: TRBD2; V gene: TRBV15; J gene: TRBJ2-1; clone size: .; CDR3 protein: CATSRLAGRGGNEQFF; CDR3 DNA: TGTGCCACCAGCAGACTAGCGGGAAGGGGGGGCAATGAGCAGTTCTTC
D gene: TRBD1; V gene: TRBV6-1; J gene: TRBJ1-2; clone size: .; CDR3 protein: CASSALGGEVDGYTF; CDR3 DNA: TGTGCCAGCAGTGCTCTAGGGGGCGAAGTCGATGGCTACACCTTC
D gene: TRBD1; V gene: TRBV5-1; J gene: TRBJ2-1; clone size: .; CDR3 protein: CASSSYSSTGNHFF; CDR3 DNA: TGCGCCAGCAGCTCCTACTCGTCGACAGGGAATCATTTCTTC